This T cell receptor (beta chain) was recorded in a study of blood T cells in healthy people across ages. This clonotype was found once. For the second PCR, which ran for about 7 to 11 cycles, a sample-barcoded 5' primer and a J-beta primer mix were used. TCRdb redid the calling of the 5' RACE reads with MiXCR, one entry per CDR3 protein. The sample contains approximately 880,000 distinct CDR3 sequences, roughly 50% of which appear only once. Sequenced sample: blood. The origin of this receptor is a man aged 25 to 45 in good health.

CDR3 bases: TGTGCCAGCAGCGTCGTAGGGGGTATGAGCACTGAAGCTTTCTTT. Its translation is CASSVVGGMSTEAFF. The chain is built from TRBV13 and TRBJ1-1, with D perhaps matching TRBD1 (6 bases). Germline loops: CDR1 PRHDT, CDR2 FYEKMQ (reference sequence). The V end lost 5 bases, the J end lost 4 bases, and 17 bases lay between the germline ends. The CDR3 contains 15 residues. The whole variable domain, filled in from reference TRBV13 and TRBJ1-1, reads AAGVIQSPRHLIKEKRETATLKCYPIPRHDTVYWYQQGPGQDPQFLISFYEKMQSDKGSIPDRFSAQQFSDYHSELNMSSLELGDSALYFCASSVVGGMSTEAFFGQGTRLTVV.